Below are 32 T cell receptor beta chains sequenced from a single sample in a study of cytomegalovirus exposure and HLA in healthy donors. A multiplex PCR was run with 60 Vbeta primers and 13 Jbeta primers. Sequenced by immunoSEQ multiplex PCR; TCRdb stores in-frame clones only, minus some. Of almost 65,000 clones listed, around 77% were seen once; the top ten hold about 5%. The material sequenced was PBMCs. The source is a male donor in good health and CMV-seropositive.

This clone was counted a few times. The rearrangement uses TRBV10-1 and TRBJ2-4; no reliable D call. Per the germline V gene, CDR1 is WNHNN and CDR2 is SYGVQD (reference sequence). V was trimmed by 2 bases and J by 1 base, leaving 15 bases between them. The CDR3 runs to 17 residues. The CDR3 loop is CASSEPVDPKAKNIQYF. CDR3 coding DNA: TGCGCCAGCAGTGAGCCGGTCGATCCTAAGGCCAAAAACATTCAGTACTTC.

The genes are TRBV5-4 and TRBJ2-3, with TRBD2 matching over 9 bases. The CDR3 has 15 amino acids. The V gene's germline CDR1 is SGHNT and CDR2 YYREEE (reference sequence). J was trimmed by 9 bases and V by 0 bases; bases with no gene match: 8. Written as DNA, the CDR3 is TGTGCCAGCAGCTTGGCCGAGGAGCGGGGGGCGACGCAGTATTTT. Encoded protein: CASSLAEERGATQYF.

This clone was seen only once. The rearrangement joins TRBV4-3 to TRBJ2-5; D not certain. Trimming cost V 0 bases and J 1 base, with 9 bases left between them. The germline V gene encodes CDR1 LGHNA and CDR2 YSLEER. This CDR3 spans 15 amino acids. The CDR3 spells CASSQDLESQETQYF. DNA for the CDR3: TGCGCCAGCAGCCAAGATCTAGAGAGCCAAGAGACCCAGTACTTC.

The chain combines TRBV9 with TRBJ2-7; possibly TRBD1 for D (5 bases). The CDR3 contains 14 residues. The germline gives CDR1 SGDLS, CDR2 YYNGEE. Deletions cut 0 bases from V and 0 bases from J, with 7 bases between. CDR3 nucleotide sequence: TGTGCCAGCAGCGTAGGACAGTTCTCCTACGAGCAGTACTTC. It translates to CASSVGQFSYEQYF.

The chain uses TRBV5-1 and TRBJ2-7; tentatively, D is TRBD1 (5 bases). CDR3 length: 14 amino acids. Looked up from germline, CDR1 is SGHRS and CDR2 is YFSETQ. V was cut by 2 bases and J by 0 bases, with 9 bases left in between. The CDR3 sequence: CASSLRQLSYEQYF. The DNA for the CDR3 is TGCGCCAGCAGCTTACGACAGCTCTCCTACGAGCAGTACTTC. The full variable domain, with the rest looked up from reference TRBV5-1 and TRBJ2-7, is KAGVTQTPRYLIKTRGQQVTLSCSPISGHRSVSWYQQTPGQGLQFLFEYFSETQRNKGNFPGRFSGRQFSNSRSEMNVSTLELGDSALYLCASSLRQLSYEQYFGPGTRLTVT.

This rearrangement joins TRBV12-1 to TRBJ2-3; the listed D gene, TRBD2, was not tested against the DNA. TRBV12-1 has pseudogene status. The CDR3 is 13 residues long. CDR3 loop: CASSGRGQDTQYF. DNA for the CDR3: TGTGCCAGCAGCGGTAGAGGGCAAGATACGCAGTATTTT.

This rearrangement joins TRBV7-9 to TRBJ2-5; D not certain. The V end was cut by 1 base, the J end by 5 bases, with 5 bases between. Germline CDR1 reads SEHNR; CDR2 reads FQNEAQ (reference sequence). This CDR3 is built from 12 residues. CDR3 sequence (DNA): TGTGCCAGCAGCTTAGGCGTGGAGACCCAGTACTTC. It encodes CASSLGVETQYF.

By share, this clone ranks as medium-sized. The J gene is TRBJ1-1, the V gene TRBV7-9, with a tentative D call TRBD1 (6 bases). The V gene lost 5 bases and the J gene lost 4 bases, with 14 bases spanning the gap. The germline V gene encodes CDR1 SEHNR and CDR2 FQNEAQ (reference sequence). The CDR3 spans 14 residues. CDR3 DNA sequence: TGTGCCAGCAGCCTCCAGGGGATAGGCACTGAAGCTTTCTTT. This translates into CASSLQGIGTEAFF. Complete variable domain (other parts from reference TRBV7-9 and TRBJ1-1): DTGVSQNPRHKITKRGQNVTFRCDPISEHNRLYWYRQTLGQGPEFLTYFQNEAQLEKSRLLSDRFSAERPKGSFSTLEIQRTEQGDSAMYLCASSLQGIGTEAFFGQGTRLTVV.

V and J are TRBV7-9 and TRBJ1-1, with 9 bases that match TRBD1. The V gene's germline CDR1 is SEHNR and CDR2 FQNEAQ (reference sequence). J was trimmed by 1 base and V by 8 bases; bases with no gene match: 17. The CDR3 runs 18 residues. This chain's CDR3 is CASVHLAGTGRKNTEAFF. As DNA, the CDR3 is TGTGCCAGCGTCCACCTCGCCGGGACAGGGAGAAAGAACACTGAAGCTTTCTTT.

This sequence joins TRBV7-2 and TRBJ2-5; D might be TRBD1 (5 bases). The V end was cut by 0 bases, the J end by 4 bases, with 9 bases between. In germline, CDR1 is SGHTA, CDR2 FQGNSA. The CDR3 extends over 14 amino acids. The CDR3 region is CASSLAPGIETQYF. As DNA, the CDR3 is TGTGCCAGCAGCTTAGCCCCAGGGATAGAGACCCAGTACTTC.

The chain is built from TRBV7-9 and TRBJ1-2; D gene ambiguous. This CDR3 region has 16 residues. Germline V gene lookup returns CDR1 SEHNR and CDR2 FQNEAQ (reference sequence). The V and J ends lost 1 base and 4 bases respectively, with 16 bases between them. The CDR3 loop reads CASSLGGEGIPYGYTF. CDR3 sequence (DNA): TGTGCCAGCAGCTTAGGCGGCGAGGGAATCCCCTATGGCTACACCTTC.

V is TRBV5-6 and J is TRBJ1-2, with D perhaps matching TRBD1 (6 bases). V was shortened by 7 bases and J by 0 bases, with 22 bases between the two germline ends. The CDR3 runs 17 residues. In germline, CDR1 is SGHDT, CDR2 YYEEEE. DNA of the CDR3: TGTGCCAGCGCGGGCCGGGGACACCTCTTTTCTAACTATGGCTACACCTTC. Translated: CASAGRGHLFSNYGYTF.

The chain carries TRBV11-2 and TRBJ2-1, with no clear D. CDR1 and CDR2 (germline): SGHAT, FQNNGV. Trimming pared 1 base from V and 2 bases from J, leaving 6 bases between. The CDR3 has 14 residues. CDR3 region: CASSLASTYNEQFF. CDR3 in DNA: TGTGCCAGCAGCTTAGCTAGTACCTACAATGAGCAGTTCTTC.

This chain joins TRBV7-2 and TRBJ2-5; 7 nucleotides agree with TRBD1. Trimming cost V 5 bases and J 5 bases; bases outside gene matches: 5. Germline loops: CDR1 SGHTA, CDR2 FQGNSA. The CDR3 has 13 amino acids. CDR3 nucleotides: TGTGCCAGCAGCACGGGACAGCGGGAGACCCAGTACTTC. It codes for CASSTGQRETQYF.

Points on this clone: The germline gene is not matched at one end of the junction; a read error may be the cause. The chain has TRBV5-4 and TRBJ1-2; D unresolved. Germline assignment: CDR1 SGHNT and CDR2 YYREEE (reference sequence). CDR3 length: 13 amino acids. CDR3 in DNA: TGTGCCTGCAGCTTGCTTGGCGGGAACGGCTACACCTTC. Protein: CACSLLGGNGYTF. Complete variable domain (other parts from reference TRBV5-4 and TRBJ1-2): ETGVTQSPTHLIKTRGQQVTLRCSSQSGHNTVSWYQQALGQGPQFIFQYYREEENGRGNFPPRFSGLQFPNYSSELNVNALELDDSALYLCACSLLGGNGYTFGSGTRLTVV.

The V call is TRBV7-6, the J call TRBJ2-7; possible D gene TRBD2, 6 bases. This CDR3 region has 14 residues. The V end lost 1 base, the J end lost 7 bases, and 14 bases lay between the germline ends. Germline V gives CDR1 SGHVS, CDR2 FNYEAQ. DNA for the CDR3: TGTGCCAGCAGCTTAGGGACCGACGGAGGGGAGCAGTACTTC. Its translation: CASSLGTDGGEQYF. The full variable domain, its missing parts supplied by reference TRBV7-6 and TRBJ2-7, is GAGVSQSPRYKVTKRGQDVALRCDPISGHVSLYWYRQALGQGPEFLTYFNYEAQQDKSGLPNDRFSAERPEGSISTLTIQRTEQRDSAMYRCASSLGTDGGEQYFGPGTRLTVT.

The chain links TRBV7-2 to TRBJ2-7; TRBD2 matches at 7 bases. V shed 4 bases and J 4 bases; nucleotides not matched to a gene: 7. This CDR3 has 14 residues. Germline V gives CDR1 SGHTA, CDR2 FQGNSA. CDR3 nucleotides: TGTGCCAGCAGCTCGGAGCGGGGACCTTACGAGCAGTACTTC. It codes for CASSSERGPYEQYF.

The chain employs TRBV7-2 and TRBJ1-2, with D uncertain. Trimming removed 6 bases at V and 1 base at J, with 6 bases between. Looked up from germline, CDR1 is SGHTA and CDR2 is FQGNSA. This CDR3 spans 12 amino acids. CDR3 residues: CASSLFNYGYTF. Written as DNA, the CDR3 is TGTGCCAGCAGTCTTTTTAACTATGGCTACACCTTC.

The V call is TRBV7-3, the J call TRBJ2-2, with 8 bases identical to TRBD1. Germline loops: CDR1 SGHTA, CDR2 FQGTGA. This CDR3 comprises 15 residues. J was trimmed by 5 bases and V by 6 bases; bases with no gene match: 8. Here the CDR3 DNA reads TGTGCCAGCAGACCCGGGACAGGAAGAACCGGGGAGCTGTTTTTT. Amino acids: CASRPGTGRTGELFF.

The chain carries TRBV4-3 and TRBJ1-1; D unresolved. V dropped 1 base and J dropped 4 bases, with 7 bases sitting between them. Germline values: CDR1 LGHNA, CDR2 YSLEER. The CDR3 extends over 13 amino acids. CDR3 amino acids: CASSQVSSTEAFF. In nucleotides, the CDR3 is TGCGCCAGCAGCCAAGTTTCGAGCACTGAAGCTTTCTTT.

This chain joins TRBV19 and TRBJ1-1; D gene ambiguous. V was clipped by 6 bases and J by 5 bases, with 16 bases between them. CDR1 and CDR2 (germline): LNHDA, SQIVND (reference sequence). The CDR3 contains 14 residues. The CDR3 protein is CASSPRMRETEAFF. The CDR3 DNA is TGTGCCAGTAGCCCCCGGATGAGGGAGACTGAAGCTTTCTTT.

The chain links TRBV4-2 to TRBJ1-6; D is possibly TRBD1 (5 bases). CDR3 length: 19 amino acids. CDR1 and CDR2 (germline): LGHNA, YNFKEQ. Trimming pared 0 bases from V and 8 bases from J, leaving 23 bases between. In DNA, the CDR3 is TGTGCCAGCAGCCAAGATCGGGAGGGGTGGGACCGGGGCCATTCACCCCTCCACTTT. Residues: CASSQDREGWDRGHSPLHF.

The J gene is TRBJ1-2, the V gene TRBV7-2, with 8 nucleotides matching TRBD1. Germline lookup yields CDR1 SGHTA and CDR2 FQGNSA. V shed 5 bases, J shed 3 bases, and the junction held 8 bases outside the gene matches. The CDR3 runs to 15 residues. CDR3 DNA sequence: TGTGCCAGCAGCCCCCGGACAGGGCCACACTATGGCTACACCTTC. Encoded protein: CASSPRTGPHYGYTF. The full variable domain, rest sourced from reference TRBV7-2 and TRBJ1-2, is GAGVSQSPSNKVTEKGKDVELRCDPISGHTALYWYRQSLGQGLEFLIYFQGNSAPDKSGLPSDRFSAERTGGSVSTLTIQRTQQEDSAVYLCASSPRTGPHYGYTFGSGTRLTVV.

The chain combines TRBV29-1 with TRBJ1-3; no clear D gene. The CDR3 is made up of 13 amino acids. With 6 bases removed from V and 0 bases from J, the gap between germline ends came to 9 bases. Germline CDR1 reads SQVTM; CDR2 reads ANQGSEA. CDR3 coding DNA: TGCAGCGTGGATGGCGGCTCTGGAAACACCATATATTTT. Amino acids: CSVDGGSGNTIYF. Complete variable domain (other parts from reference TRBV29-1 and TRBJ1-3): SAVISQKPSRDICQRGTSLTIQCQVDSQVTMMFWYRQQPGQSLTLIATANQGSEATYESGFVIDKFPISRPNLTFSTLTVSNMSPEDSSIYLCSVDGGSGNTIYFGEGSWLTVV.

DNA for the CDR3: TGTGCCAGCTCACCAATTCCCTCCGGGGGGCGAGGAAACACCATATATTTT. It specifies CASSPIPSGGRGNTIYF. The chain uses TRBV18 and TRBJ1-3, with D possibly matching TRBD1 (6 bases). V was cut by 2 bases and J by 4 bases, with 18 bases left in between. Looked up from germline, CDR1 is KGHSH and CDR2 is LQKENI. The CDR3 length is 17 residues. The full variable domain, completed using reference TRBV18 and TRBJ1-3, is NAGVMQNPRHLVRRRGQEARLRCSPMKGHSHVYWYRQLPEEGLKFMVYLQKENIIDESGMPKERFSAEFPKEGPSILRIQQVVRGDSAAYFCASSPIPSGGRGNTIYFGEGSWLTVV.

This clone was observed a single time. This chain links TRBV7-9 with TRBJ1-1, with D tentatively TRBD1 (6 bases). CDR1 is SEHNR and CDR2 is FQNEAQ in the germline V gene (reference sequence). The CDR3 spans 13 residues. Trimming cost V 8 bases and J 5 bases, with 15 bases left between them. Here the CDR3 DNA reads TGTGCCAGCCGTTTTCGGGACAAAACTGAAGCTTTCTTT. This codes for CASRFRDKTEAFF. Drawing the rest from reference TRBV7-9 and TRBJ1-1, the complete variable domain is DTGVSQNPRHKITKRGQNVTFRCDPISEHNRLYWYRQTLGQGPEFLTYFQNEAQLEKSRLLSDRFSAERPKGSFSTLEIQRTEQGDSAMYLCASRFRDKTEAFFGQGTRLTVV.

The chain combines TRBV7-2 with TRBJ2-5; 8 bases agree with TRBD1. Germline CDR1 SGHTA, CDR2 FQGNSA. The CDR3 loop spans 16 amino acids. Losses at the gene ends were 5 bases for V and 3 bases for J; bases not matched to a gene: 11. The CDR3 region has the DNA TGTGCCAGCAGCCTAGGACAGGGCGGAGGCGAAGAGACCCAGTACTTC. Its protein product is CASSLGQGGGEETQYF.

The V gene is TRBV6-6, the J gene TRBJ2-3, with a tentative D call TRBD1 (6 bases). From germline, CDR1 is MNHNY and CDR2 SVGAGI (reference sequence). The V end lost 6 bases, the J end lost 0 bases, and 13 bases lay between the germline ends. The CDR3 covers 15 residues. The DNA for the CDR3 is TGTGCCAGCAGCTACAACAGGGACAGCACAGATACGCAGTATTTT. Its protein is CASSYNRDSTDTQYF.

The chain recombines TRBV25-1 with TRBJ1-1, with TRBD1 matching 7 bases. V lost 6 bases, J lost 11 bases, and 24 bases stayed unmatched. The CDR3 runs 17 residues. Germline V gene data show CDR1 as MGHDK and CDR2 as SYGVNS. DNA of the CDR3: TGTGCCAGCAGCTCCCCGCGACAGGGTATCGAAGTCCCGAGGGCTTTCTTT. Translated: CASSSPRQGIEVPRAFF.

V and J are TRBV7-9 and TRBJ1-2; 9 bases are shared with TRBD1. This CDR3 comprises 15 residues. Per germline, CDR1 SEHNR and CDR2 FQNEAQ (reference sequence). Unmatched junction bases numbered 8, after V lost 5 bases and J lost 4 bases. Here the CDR3 DNA reads TGTGCCAGCAGCCCTAGGGGACAGGGCACCTATGGCTACACCTTC. The encoded protein is CASSPRGQGTYGYTF.

The chain combines TRBV28 with TRBJ1-2, with no clear D. Trimming pared 6 bases from V and 4 bases from J, leaving 12 bases between. There are 13 residues in the CDR3. Germline V gene lookup returns CDR1 MDHEN and CDR2 SYDVKM. Here the CDR3 DNA reads TGTGCCAGCAGCCAGGACTCGAGCTATGGCTACACCTTC. It codes for CASSQDSSYGYTF.

The chain is built from TRBV27 and TRBJ2-3; unclear D gene. CDR3 length: 14 residues. Trimming took off 0 bases at V and 4 bases at J, with 8 bases between the two ends. The germline gives CDR1 MNHEY, CDR2 SMNVEV (reference sequence). The CDR3 DNA reads as TGTGCCAGCAGTTTATCGGTGCTAGCAGATACGCAGTATTTT. Amino acids: CASSLSVLADTQYF.